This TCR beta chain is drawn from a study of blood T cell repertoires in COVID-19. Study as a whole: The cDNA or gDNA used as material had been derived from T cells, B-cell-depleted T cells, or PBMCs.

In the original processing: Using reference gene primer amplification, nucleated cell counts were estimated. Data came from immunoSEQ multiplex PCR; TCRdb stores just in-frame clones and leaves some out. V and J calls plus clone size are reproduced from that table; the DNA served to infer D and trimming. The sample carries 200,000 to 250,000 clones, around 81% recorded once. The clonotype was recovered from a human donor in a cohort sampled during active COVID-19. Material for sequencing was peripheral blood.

The CDR3 DNA reads TGTGCCAGCAGTCCTACAGGGATGGAAAATGAAAAACTGTTTTTT. Residues: CASSPTGMENEKLFF. The chain couples TRBV6-4 to TRBJ1-4, with D possibly matching TRBD1 (6 bases). Germline V gene sequence: CDR1 MRHNA, CDR2 SNTAGT. The CDR3 contains 15 residues. V lost 5 bases and J 5 bases, leaving 15 bases between the germline ends.